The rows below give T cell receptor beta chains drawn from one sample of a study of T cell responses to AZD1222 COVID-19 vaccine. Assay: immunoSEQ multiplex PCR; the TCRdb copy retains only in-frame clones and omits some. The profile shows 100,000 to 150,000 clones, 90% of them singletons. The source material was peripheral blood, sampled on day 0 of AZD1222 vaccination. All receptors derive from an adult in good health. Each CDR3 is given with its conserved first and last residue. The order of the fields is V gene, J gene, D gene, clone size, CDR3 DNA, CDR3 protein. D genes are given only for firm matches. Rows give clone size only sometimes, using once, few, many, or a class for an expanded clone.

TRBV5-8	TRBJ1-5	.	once	TGTGCCAGCAGCGCAGGGACTGTTGGCAATCAGCCCCAGCATTTT	CASSAGTVGNQPQHF
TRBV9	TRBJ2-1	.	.	TGTGCCAGCAGCGTAGGGCCCCGTTTGTTCTTC	CASSVGPRLFF
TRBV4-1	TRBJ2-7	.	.	TGCGCCAGCAGCCACCCCCTTGGGGCAGGGTCCTACGAGCAGTACTTC	CASSHPLGAGSYEQYF
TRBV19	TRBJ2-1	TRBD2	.	TGTGCCAGTAGTCTACTAGCGGGGGGGCCTAATGAGCAGTTCTTC	CASSLLAGGPNEQFF
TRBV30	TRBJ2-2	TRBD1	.	TGTGCCTGGAGGAAGACAGGGGCGAACACCGGGGAGCTGTTTTTT	CAWRKTGANTGELFF
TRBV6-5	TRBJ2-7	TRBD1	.	TGTGCCAGCAGTTTAACCGGGACAGGGTCTCACGAGCAGTACTTC	CASSLTGTGSHEQYF
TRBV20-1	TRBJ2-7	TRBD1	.	TGCAGTGCTAGTCGGCACAGGGGCGAGGAGCAGTACTTC	CSASRHRGEEQYF
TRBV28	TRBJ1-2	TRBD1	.	TGTGCCAGCAGTTCCGGGACAGGGTTTGGCTACACCTTC	CASSSGTGFGYTF
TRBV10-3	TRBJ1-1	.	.	TGTGCCATCAGTGTTCGGGAAGACGGCGAAGCTTTCTTT	CAISVREDGEAFF
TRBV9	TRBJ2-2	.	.	TGTGCCAGCAGCCCCTGGGGGCAAGGGAACACCGGGGAGCTGTTTTTT	CASSPWGQGNTGELFF
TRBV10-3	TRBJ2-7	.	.	TGTGCCATCAGTGATCACGACTTTATTACGGGCGCCTACGAGCAGTACTTC	CAISDHDFITGAYEQYF
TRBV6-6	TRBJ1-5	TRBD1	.	TGTGCCAGCAGTTACTCCGGGACAGGGCCTCAGCCCCAGCATTTT	CASSYSGTGPQPQHF
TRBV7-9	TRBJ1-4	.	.	TGTGCCAGCACTGACACGGGGATAAGCGAAAAACTGTTTTTT	CASTDTGISEKLFF
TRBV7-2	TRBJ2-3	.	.	TGTGCCAGCAGCTTAGCTCCCCCTAGCGATACGCAGTATTTT	CASSLAPPSDTQYF
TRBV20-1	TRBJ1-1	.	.	TGCAGTGCTAGTCAACTCATGAACACTGAAGCTTTCTTT	CSASQLMNTEAFF
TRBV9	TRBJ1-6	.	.	TGTGCCAGCAGCGTAGGGGATCCCAATTCACCCCTCCACTTT	CASSVGDPNSPLHF
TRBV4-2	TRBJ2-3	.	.	TGTGCCAGCAGCCAAGGAGGGCCTATCACAGATACGCAGTATTTT	CASSQGGPITDTQYF
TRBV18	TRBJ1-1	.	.	TGTGCCAGCTCTCCCGGGAAACGAACTGAAGCTTTCTTT	CASSPGKRTEAFF
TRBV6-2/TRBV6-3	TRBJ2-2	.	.	TGTGCCAGCAGTTACACCAGGTTGAACACCGGGGAGCTGTTTTTT	CASSYTRLNTGELFF
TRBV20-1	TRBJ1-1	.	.	TGCAGTGCTAGTATCACGAACACTGAAGCTTTCTTT	CSASITNTEAFF
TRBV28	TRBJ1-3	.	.	TGTGCCAGCAGCCCGATAGGGGCAGGAAACACCATATATTTT	CASSPIGAGNTIYF
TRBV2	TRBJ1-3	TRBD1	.	TGTGCCAGCAGAGGAACCGGGACAGGGGGAAACACCATATATTTT	CASRGTGTGGNTIYF
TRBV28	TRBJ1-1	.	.	TGTGCCAGCAGCATGCAGGGCACTGAAGCTTTCTTT	CASSMQGTEAFF
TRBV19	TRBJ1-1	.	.	TGTGCCAGTAGCCTTGGGAAGGGGAACACTGAAGCTTTCTTT	CASSLGKGNTEAFF
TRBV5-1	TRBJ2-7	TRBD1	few	TGCGCCAGCAGGGGGACAGGGGAAGTCCACGAGCAGTACTTC	CASRGTGEVHEQYF
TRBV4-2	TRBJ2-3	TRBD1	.	TGTGCCAGCAGCCAGGAACAGGGGATTGCAACAGATACGCAGTATTTT	CASSQEQGIATDTQYF
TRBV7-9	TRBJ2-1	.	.	TGTGCCAGCAGCTTCCCCCGCGGGTCCTACAATGAGCAGTTCTTC	CASSFPRGSYNEQFF
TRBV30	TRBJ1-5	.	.	TGTGCCTGGAGTGCAGTTTATAGCAATCAGCCCCAGCATTTT	CAWSAVYSNQPQHF
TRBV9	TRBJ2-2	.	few	TGTGCCAGCTCTGCCCCTGGGGGAGAGTACACCGGGGAGCTGTTTTTT	CASSAPGGEYTGELFF
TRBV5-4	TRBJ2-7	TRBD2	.	TGTGCCAGCAGCGCGACTAGCGGGAGTTCCTACGAGCAGTACTTC	CASSATSGSSYEQYF
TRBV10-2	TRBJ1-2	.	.	TGCGCCAGCGGCGGGACACTGCTCTACACCTTC	CASGGTLLYTF
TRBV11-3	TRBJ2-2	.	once	TGTGCCAGCAGCTTAGACTCCAGGGTCACCGGGGAGCTGTTTTTT	CASSLDSRVTGELFF
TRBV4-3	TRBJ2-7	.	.	TGCGCCAGCAGCCAAGATCTTGGGGGCTCGACTAGAACCTACGAGCAGTACTTC	CASSQDLGGSTRTYEQYF
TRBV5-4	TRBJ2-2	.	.	TGTGCCAGCAGCCCGGGATGGACTGGAGCCGGGGAGCTGTTTTTT	CASSPGWTGAGELFF
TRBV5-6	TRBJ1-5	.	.	TGTGCCAGCAGCTTACAGGACAATCAGCCCCAGCATTTT	CASSLQDNQPQHF
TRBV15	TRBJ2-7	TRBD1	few	TGTGCCACCAGCAGATGGGACAGTCTAGGGCGCGAGCAGTACTTC	CATSRWDSLGREQYF
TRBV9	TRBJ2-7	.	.	TGTGCCAGCAGCGTAGCCCCCTCGAGCTCCTACGAGCAGTACTTC	CASSVAPSSSYEQYF
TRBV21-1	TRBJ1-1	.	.	TGTGCCAGCAGCAAAGAGGGTAAGGGTTTAGGCACTGAAGCTTTCTTT	CASSKEGKGLGTEAFF
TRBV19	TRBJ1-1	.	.	TGTGCCAGTACCGCCCAGGGACGGAACACTGAAGCTTTCTTT	CASTAQGRNTEAFF
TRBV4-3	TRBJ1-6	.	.	TGCGCCAGCAGCCCCGCTGGACTGCTTGGCTCCTATAATTCACCCCTCCACTTT	CASSPAGLLGSYNSPLHF
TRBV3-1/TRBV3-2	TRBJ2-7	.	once	TGTGCCAGCAGCTCTGTGAAGGGGGGTTACGAGCAGTACTTC	CASSSVKGGYEQYF
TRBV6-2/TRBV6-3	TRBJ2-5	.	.	TGTGCCAGCAGTTACTCAGGGATAAGCGAGACCCAGTACTTC	CASSYSGISETQYF
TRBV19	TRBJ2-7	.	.	TGTGCCAGTAGTATAGGACAGGCGGAGCAGTACTTC	CASSIGQAEQYF